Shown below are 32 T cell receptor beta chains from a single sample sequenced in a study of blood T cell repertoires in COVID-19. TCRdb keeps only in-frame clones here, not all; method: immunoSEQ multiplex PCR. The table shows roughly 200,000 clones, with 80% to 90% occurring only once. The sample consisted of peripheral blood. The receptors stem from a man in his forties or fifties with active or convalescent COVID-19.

The CDR3 reads CASSCRDRYDEQFF. In nucleotides, the CDR3 is TGTGCCAGCAGTTGCCGGGACAGGTACGATGAGCAGTTCTTC. The chain has TRBV6-8 and TRBJ2-1, with 8 bases aligning to TRBD1. Germline CDR1 reads MNHGY; CDR2 reads SAAAGT. V shed 4 bases, J shed 8 bases, and the junction held 7 bases outside the gene matches. The CDR3 runs 14 residues.

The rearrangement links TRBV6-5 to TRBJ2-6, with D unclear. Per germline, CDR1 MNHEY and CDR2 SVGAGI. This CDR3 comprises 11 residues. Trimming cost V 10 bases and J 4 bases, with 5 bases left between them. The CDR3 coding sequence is TGTGCCACCGTCGGGGCCAACGTCCTGACTTTC. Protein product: CATVGANVLTF.

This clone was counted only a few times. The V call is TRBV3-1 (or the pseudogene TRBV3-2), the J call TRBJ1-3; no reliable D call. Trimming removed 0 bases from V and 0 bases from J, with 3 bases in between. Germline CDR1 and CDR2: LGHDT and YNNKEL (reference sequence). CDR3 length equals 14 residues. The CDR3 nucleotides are TGTGCCAGCAGCCAAGACAACTCTGGAAACACCATATATTTT. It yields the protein CASSQDNSGNTIYF.

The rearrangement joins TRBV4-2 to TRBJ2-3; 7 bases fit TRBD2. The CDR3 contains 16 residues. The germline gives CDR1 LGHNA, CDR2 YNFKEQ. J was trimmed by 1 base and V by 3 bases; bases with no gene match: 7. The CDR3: CASSQVLSGGTDTQYF. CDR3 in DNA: TGTGCCAGCAGCCAGGTTCTGAGCGGGGGCACAGATACGCAGTATTTT.

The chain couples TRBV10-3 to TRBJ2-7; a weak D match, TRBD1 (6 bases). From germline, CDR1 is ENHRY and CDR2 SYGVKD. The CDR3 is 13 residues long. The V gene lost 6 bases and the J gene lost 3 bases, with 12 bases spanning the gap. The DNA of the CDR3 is TGTGCCATCAGAACCGGGACAAGCTACGAGCAGTACTTC. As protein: CAIRTGTSYEQYF.

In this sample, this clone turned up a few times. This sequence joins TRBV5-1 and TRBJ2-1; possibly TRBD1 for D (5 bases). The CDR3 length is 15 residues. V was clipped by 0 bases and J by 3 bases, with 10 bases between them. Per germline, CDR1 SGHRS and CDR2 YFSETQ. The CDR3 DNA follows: TGCGCCAGCAGCTTGGAGCAGGGTGTCTACAATGAGCAGTTCTTC. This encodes CASSLEQGVYNEQFF. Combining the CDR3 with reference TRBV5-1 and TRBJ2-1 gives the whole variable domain KAGVTQTPRYLIKTRGQQVTLSCSPISGHRSVSWYQQTPGQGLQFLFEYFSETQRNKGNFPGRFSGRQFSNSRSEMNVSTLELGDSALYLCASSLEQGVYNEQFFGPGTRLTVL.

CDR3: CASSEWIGVGGDYGYTF. For the CDR3, the DNA is TGTGCCAGCAGTGAATGGATCGGAGTTGGGGGGGACTATGGCTACACCTTC. This sequence joins TRBV6-1 and TRBJ1-2, with D possibly being TRBD1 (5 bases). CDR1 MNHNS and CDR2 SASEGT come from the germline V gene. This CDR3 has 17 residues. Trimming removed 2 bases at V and 3 bases at J, with 19 bases between.

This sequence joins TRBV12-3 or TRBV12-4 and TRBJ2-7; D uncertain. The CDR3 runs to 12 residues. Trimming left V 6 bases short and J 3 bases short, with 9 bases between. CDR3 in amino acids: CASSSVYYEQYF. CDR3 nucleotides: TGTGCCAGCAGCTCAGTTTACTACGAGCAGTACTTC.

In DNA, the CDR3 is TGTGCCAGCAGCGACTTCGGGACAGGAGGAGAAAAACTGTTTTTT. Protein: CASSDFGTGGEKLFF. The genes are TRBV11-3 and TRBJ1-4; 8 bases agree with TRBD1. Trimming took 5 bases from V and 8 from J; bases not matched to a gene: 10. Germline assignment: CDR1 SGHNT and CDR2 YENEEA. The CDR3 has 15 residues.

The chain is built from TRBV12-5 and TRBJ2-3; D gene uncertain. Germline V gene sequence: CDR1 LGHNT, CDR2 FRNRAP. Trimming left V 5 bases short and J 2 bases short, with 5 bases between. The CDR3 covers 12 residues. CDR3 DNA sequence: TGTGCTAGTGGTCCTTACACAGATACGCAGTATTTT. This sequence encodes CASGPYTDTQYF.

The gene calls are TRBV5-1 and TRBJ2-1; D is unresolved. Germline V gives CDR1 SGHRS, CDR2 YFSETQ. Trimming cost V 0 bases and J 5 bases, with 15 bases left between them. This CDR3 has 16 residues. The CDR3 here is CASSLAEVANNNEQFF. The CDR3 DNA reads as TGCGCCAGCAGCTTGGCCGAGGTAGCCAATAACAATGAGCAGTTCTTC.

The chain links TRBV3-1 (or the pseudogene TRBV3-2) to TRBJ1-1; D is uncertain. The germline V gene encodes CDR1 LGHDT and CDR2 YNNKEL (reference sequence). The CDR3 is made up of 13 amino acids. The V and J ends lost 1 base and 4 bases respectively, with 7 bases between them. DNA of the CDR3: TGTGCCAGCAGCCAAGTTGCAGGCACTGAAGCTTTCTTT. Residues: CASSQVAGTEAFF.

The CDR3 protein is CASSLRGGNGYTF. CDR3 DNA sequence: TGTGCCAGCAGTTTACGGGGTGGGAATGGCTACACCTTC. The chain joins TRBV27 to TRBJ1-2; D not certain. The CDR3 has 13 amino acids. Germline V gene data show CDR1 as MNHEY and CDR2 as SMNVEV (reference sequence). The V end lost 2 bases, the J end lost 6 bases, and 10 bases lay between the germline ends.

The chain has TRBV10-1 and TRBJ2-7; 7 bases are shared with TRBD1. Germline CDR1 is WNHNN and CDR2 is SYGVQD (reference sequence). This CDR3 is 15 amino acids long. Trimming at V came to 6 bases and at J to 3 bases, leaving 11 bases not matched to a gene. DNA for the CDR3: TGCGCCAGCAGGGACCCCGGGACAGTGTGCTACGAGCAGTACTTC. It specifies CASRDPGTVCYEQYF.

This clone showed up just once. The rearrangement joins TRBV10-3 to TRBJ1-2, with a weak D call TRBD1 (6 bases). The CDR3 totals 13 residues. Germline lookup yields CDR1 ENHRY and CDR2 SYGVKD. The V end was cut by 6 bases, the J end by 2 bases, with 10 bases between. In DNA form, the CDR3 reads TGTGCCATCAGGACGGACAGCAACTATGGCTACACCTTC. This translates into CAIRTDSNYGYTF.

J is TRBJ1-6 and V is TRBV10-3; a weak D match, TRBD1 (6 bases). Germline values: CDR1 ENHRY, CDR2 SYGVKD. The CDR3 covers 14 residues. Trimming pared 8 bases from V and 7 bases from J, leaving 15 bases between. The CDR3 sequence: CAIRNRDQNSPLHF. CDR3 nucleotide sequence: TGTGCCATCCGTAACAGGGACCAAAATTCACCCCTCCACTTT.

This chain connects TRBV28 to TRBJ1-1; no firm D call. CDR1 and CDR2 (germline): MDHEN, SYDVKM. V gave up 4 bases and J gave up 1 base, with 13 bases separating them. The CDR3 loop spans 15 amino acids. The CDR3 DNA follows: TGTGCCAGCAGTTCCTCCGGGGTCGCGAACACTGAAGCTTTCTTT. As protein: CASSSSGVANTEAFF.

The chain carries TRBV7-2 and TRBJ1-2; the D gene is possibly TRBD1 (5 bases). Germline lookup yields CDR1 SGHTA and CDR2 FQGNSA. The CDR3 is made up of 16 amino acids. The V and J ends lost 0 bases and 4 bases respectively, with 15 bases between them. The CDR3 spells CASSLAGGSGAYGYTF. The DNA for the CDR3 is TGTGCCAGCAGCTTAGCGGGCGGAAGTGGGGCCTATGGCTACACCTTC.

This CDR3 is CATAVERLGQGKNQETQYF. CDR3 nucleotide sequence: TGTGCCACCGCGGTGGAGCGACTCGGACAGGGGAAAAACCAAGAGACCCAGTACTTC. The V call is TRBV19, the J call TRBJ2-5, with 9 bases that match TRBD1. Trimming at V came to 10 bases and at J to 0 bases, leaving 21 bases not matched to a gene. Germline V gives CDR1 LNHDA, CDR2 SQIVND (reference sequence). The CDR3 loop spans 19 amino acids. The full variable domain, completed using reference TRBV19 and TRBJ2-5, is DGGITQSPKYLFRKEGQNVTLSCEQNLNHDAMYWYRQDPGQGLRLIYYSQIVNDFQKGDIAEGYSVSREKKESFPLTVTSAQKNPTAFYLCATAVERLGQGKNQETQYFGPGTRLLVL.

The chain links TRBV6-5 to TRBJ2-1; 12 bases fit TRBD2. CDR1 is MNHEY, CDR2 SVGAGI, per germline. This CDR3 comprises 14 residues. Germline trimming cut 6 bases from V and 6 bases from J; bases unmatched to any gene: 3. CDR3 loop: CASRASGGANEQFF. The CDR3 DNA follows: TGTGCCAGCAGGGCTAGCGGGGGGGCCAATGAGCAGTTCTTC.

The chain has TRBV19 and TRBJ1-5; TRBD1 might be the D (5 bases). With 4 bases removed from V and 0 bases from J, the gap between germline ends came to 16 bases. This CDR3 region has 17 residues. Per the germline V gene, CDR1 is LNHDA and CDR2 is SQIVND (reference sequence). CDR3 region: CASSKFTGTYSNQPQHF. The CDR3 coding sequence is TGTGCCAGTAGTAAATTCACAGGAACTTATAGCAATCAGCCCCAGCATTTT.

The CDR3 nucleotides read TGTGCCAGCAGCTTAGATTCTGGAAGGGGCCAGGCGATCACCGGGGAGCTGTTTTTT. Protein: CASSLDSGRGQAITGELFF. The rearrangement links TRBV11-2 to TRBJ2-2; the D gene is possibly TRBD1 (5 bases). Trimming removed 0 bases from V and 4 bases from J, with 21 bases in between. The CDR3 runs 19 residues. Germline values: CDR1 SGHAT, CDR2 FQNNGV.

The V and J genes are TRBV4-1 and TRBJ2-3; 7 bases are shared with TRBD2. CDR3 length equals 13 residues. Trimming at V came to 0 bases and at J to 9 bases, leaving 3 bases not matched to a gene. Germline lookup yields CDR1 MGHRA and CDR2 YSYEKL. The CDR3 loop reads CASSQDGTTTQYF. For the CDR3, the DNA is TGCGCCAGCAGCCAAGATGGGACTACAACGCAGTATTTT.

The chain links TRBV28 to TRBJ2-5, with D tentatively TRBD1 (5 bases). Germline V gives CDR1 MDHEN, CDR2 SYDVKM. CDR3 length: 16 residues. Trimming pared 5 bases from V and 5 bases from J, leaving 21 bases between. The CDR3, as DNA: TGTGCCAGCAGTCGTACTGGGGCCCAGGACATGGAGACCCAGTACTTC. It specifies CASSRTGAQDMETQYF.

DNA of the CDR3: TGTGCCAGCAGCGAAACAGGGGTCGGTGAAGCTTTCTTT. Its protein product is CASSETGVGEAFF. The V call is TRBV28, the J call TRBJ1-1; 7 positions agree with TRBD1. CDR1 and CDR2 from the germline V gene are MDHEN and SYDVKM. This CDR3 spans 13 amino acids. Losses at the gene ends were 6 bases for V and 7 bases for J; bases not matched to a gene: 8.

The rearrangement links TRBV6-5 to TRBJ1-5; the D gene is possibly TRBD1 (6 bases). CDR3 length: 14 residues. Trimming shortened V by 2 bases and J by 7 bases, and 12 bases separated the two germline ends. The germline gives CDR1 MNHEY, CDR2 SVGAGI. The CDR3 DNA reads TGTGCCAGCAGTTACAGCAGGGGATTCCAGCCCCAGCATTTT. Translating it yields CASSYSRGFQPQHF.

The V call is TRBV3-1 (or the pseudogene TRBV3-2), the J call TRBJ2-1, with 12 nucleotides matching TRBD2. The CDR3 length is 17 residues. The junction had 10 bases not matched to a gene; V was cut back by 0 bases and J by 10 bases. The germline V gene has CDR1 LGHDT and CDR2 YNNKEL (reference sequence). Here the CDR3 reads CASSQERGTSGPLEQFF. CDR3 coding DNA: TGTGCCAGCAGCCAAGAAAGGGGGACTAGCGGGCCCTTAGAGCAGTTCTTC.

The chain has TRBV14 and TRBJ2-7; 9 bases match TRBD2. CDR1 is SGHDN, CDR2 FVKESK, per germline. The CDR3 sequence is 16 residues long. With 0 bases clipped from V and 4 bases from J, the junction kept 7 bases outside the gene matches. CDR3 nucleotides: TGTGCCAGCAGCCAAGATTTCGGCGGGGGGGAGTACGAGCAGTACTTC. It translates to CASSQDFGGGEYEQYF.

The chain's CDR3 is CASSPQGSGYTF. The CDR3 nucleotides read TGTGCCAGTAGTCCTCAGGGAAGTGGCTACACCTTC. This sequence joins TRBV19 and TRBJ1-2; D possibly corresponds to TRBD1 (5 bases). This CDR3 region has 12 residues. V was pared by 5 bases and J by 7 bases, with 11 bases between. The germline V gene encodes CDR1 LNHDA and CDR2 SQIVND (reference sequence).

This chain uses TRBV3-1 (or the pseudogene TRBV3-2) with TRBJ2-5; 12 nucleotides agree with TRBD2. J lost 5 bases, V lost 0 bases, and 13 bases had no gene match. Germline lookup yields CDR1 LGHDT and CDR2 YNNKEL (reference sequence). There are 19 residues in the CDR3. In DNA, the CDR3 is TGTGCCAGCAGCCAAGATCTGGGCCTAGCGGGAGGGTTCGGGGAGACCCAGTACTTC. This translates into CASSQDLGLAGGFGETQYF.

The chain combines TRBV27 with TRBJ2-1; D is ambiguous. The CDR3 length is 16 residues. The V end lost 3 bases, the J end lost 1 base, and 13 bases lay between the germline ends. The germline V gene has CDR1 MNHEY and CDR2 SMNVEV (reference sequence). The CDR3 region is CASSLSQFHSYNEQFF. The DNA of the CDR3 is TGTGCCAGCAGTTTGAGTCAATTTCATTCCTACAATGAGCAGTTCTTC.

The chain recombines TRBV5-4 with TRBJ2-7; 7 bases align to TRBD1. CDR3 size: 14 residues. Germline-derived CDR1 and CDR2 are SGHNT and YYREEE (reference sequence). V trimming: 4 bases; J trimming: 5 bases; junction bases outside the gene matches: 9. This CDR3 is CASSRPGQGDEQYF. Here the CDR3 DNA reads TGTGCCAGCAGCAGGCCCGGGCAGGGGGACGAGCAGTACTTC.